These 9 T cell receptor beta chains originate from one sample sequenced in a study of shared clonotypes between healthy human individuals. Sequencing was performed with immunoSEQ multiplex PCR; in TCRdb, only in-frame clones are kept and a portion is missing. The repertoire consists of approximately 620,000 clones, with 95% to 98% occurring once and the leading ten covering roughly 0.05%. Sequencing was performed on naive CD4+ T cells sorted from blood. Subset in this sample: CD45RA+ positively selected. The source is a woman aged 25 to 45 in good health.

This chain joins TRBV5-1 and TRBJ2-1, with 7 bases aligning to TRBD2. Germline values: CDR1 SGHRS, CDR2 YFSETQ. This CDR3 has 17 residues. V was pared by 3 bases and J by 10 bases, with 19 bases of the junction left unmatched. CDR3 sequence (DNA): TGCGCCAGCAGCTCAAAGAAAACTAGCGTCCAGGGCAGGGAGCAGTTCTTC. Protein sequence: CASSSKKTSVQGREQFF.

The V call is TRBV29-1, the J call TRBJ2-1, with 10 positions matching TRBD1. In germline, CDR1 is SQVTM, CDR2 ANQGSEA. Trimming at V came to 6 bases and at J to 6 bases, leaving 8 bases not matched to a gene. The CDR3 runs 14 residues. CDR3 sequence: CSVPGTGVPNEQFF. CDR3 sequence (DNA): TGCAGCGTCCCCGGGACAGGGGTTCCCAATGAGCAGTTCTTC.

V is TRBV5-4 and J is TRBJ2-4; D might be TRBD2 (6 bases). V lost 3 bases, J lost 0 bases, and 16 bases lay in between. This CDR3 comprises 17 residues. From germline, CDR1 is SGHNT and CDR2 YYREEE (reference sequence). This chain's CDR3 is CASSSRSGEIAKNIQYF. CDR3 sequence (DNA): TGTGCCAGCAGCTCACGATCGGGGGAAATAGCCAAAAACATTCAGTACTTC.

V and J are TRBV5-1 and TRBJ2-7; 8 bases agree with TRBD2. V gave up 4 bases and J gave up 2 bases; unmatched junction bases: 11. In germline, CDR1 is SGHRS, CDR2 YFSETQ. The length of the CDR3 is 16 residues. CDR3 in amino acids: CASSPAPAGETYEQYF. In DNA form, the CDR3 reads TGCGCCAGCAGCCCTGCCCCAGCGGGAGAAACCTACGAGCAGTACTTC.

CDR3 protein: CASSPDGRGAGGPNEQYF. CDR3 nucleotides: TGTGCCAGCAGCCCGGACGGGCGAGGAGCGGGAGGGCCGAACGAGCAGTACTTC. This chain connects TRBV7-2 to TRBJ2-7; 10 nucleotides match TRBD2. Trimming at V came to 5 bases and at J to 5 bases, leaving 18 bases not matched to a gene. The CDR3 has 18 residues. Per germline, CDR1 SGHTA and CDR2 FQGNSA.

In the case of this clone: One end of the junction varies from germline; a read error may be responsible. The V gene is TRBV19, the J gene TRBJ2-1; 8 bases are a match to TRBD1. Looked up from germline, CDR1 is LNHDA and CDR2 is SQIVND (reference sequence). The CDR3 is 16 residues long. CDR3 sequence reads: CASSINPGQVFNEQFF. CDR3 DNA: TGTGCCAGCAGTATCAATCCGGGACAGGTGTTTAATGAGCAGTTCTTC.

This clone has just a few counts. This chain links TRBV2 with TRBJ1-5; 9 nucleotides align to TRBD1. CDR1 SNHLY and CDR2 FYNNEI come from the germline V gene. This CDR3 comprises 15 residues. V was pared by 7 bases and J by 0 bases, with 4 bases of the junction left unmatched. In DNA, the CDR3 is TGTGCCAGCACAGAACAGGGGGCTAGCAATCAGCCCCAGCATTTT. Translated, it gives CASTEQGASNQPQHF.

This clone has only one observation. In DNA, the CDR3 is TGTGCCAGCAGCCTCCAGACGGGGCTATCTGGAAACACCATATATTTT. As protein: CASSLQTGLSGNTIYF. This chain joins TRBV9 and TRBJ1-3, with TRBD1 as a possible D gene (5 bases). The germline V gene has CDR1 SGDLS and CDR2 YYNGEE. The CDR3 runs 16 residues. V gave up 4 bases and J gave up 1 base, with 15 bases separating them.

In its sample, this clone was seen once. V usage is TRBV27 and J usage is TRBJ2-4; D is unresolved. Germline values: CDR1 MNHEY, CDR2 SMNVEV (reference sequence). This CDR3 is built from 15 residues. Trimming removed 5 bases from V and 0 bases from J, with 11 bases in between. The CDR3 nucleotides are TGTGCCAGCAGTCCCAACAGTGTAGCCAAAAACATTCAGTACTTC. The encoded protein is CASSPNSVAKNIQYF.